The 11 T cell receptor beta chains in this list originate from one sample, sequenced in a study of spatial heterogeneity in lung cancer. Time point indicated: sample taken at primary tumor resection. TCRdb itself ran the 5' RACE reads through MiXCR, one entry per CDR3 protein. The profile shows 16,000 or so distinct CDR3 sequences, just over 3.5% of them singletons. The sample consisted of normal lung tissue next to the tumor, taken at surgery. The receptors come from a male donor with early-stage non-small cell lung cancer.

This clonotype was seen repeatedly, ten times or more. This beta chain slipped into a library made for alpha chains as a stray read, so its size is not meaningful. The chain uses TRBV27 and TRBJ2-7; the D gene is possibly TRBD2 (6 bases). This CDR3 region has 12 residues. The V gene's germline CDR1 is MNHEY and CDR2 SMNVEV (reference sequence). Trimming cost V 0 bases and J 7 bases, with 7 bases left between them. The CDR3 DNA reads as TGTGCCAGCAGTTTATCAGGGAGGGAGCAGTACTTC. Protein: CASSLSGREQYF.

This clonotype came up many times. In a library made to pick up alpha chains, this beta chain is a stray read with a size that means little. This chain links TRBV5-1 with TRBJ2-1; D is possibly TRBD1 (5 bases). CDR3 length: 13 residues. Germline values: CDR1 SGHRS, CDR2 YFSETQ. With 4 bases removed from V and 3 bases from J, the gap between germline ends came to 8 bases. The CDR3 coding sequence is TGCGCCAGCAGCCCTCAGGGCTACAATGAGCAGTTCTTC. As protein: CASSPQGYNEQFF.

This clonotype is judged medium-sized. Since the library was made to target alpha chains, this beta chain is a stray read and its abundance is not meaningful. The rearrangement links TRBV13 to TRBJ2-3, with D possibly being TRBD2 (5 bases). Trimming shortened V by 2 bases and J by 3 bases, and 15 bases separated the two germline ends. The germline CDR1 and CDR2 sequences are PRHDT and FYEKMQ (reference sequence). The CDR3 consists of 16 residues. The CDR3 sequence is CASSLFEGDITDTQYF. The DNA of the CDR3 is TGTGCCAGCAGCTTATTTGAGGGAGATATTACAGATACGCAGTATTTT.

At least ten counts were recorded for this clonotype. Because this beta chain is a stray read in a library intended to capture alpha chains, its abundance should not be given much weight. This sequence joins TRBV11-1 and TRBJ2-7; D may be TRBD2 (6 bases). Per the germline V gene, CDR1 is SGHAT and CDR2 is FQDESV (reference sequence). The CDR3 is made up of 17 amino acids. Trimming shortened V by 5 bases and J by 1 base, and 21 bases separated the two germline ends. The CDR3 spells CASSPEVPGSTSYEQYF. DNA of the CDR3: TGTGCCAGCAGCCCAGAGGTCCCCGGGAGTACGTCCTACGAGCAGTACTTC.

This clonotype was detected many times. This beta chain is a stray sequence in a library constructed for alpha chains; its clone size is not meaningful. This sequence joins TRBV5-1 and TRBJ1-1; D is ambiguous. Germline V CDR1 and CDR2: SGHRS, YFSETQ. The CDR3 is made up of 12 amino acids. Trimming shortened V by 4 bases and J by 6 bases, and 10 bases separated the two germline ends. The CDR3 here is CASSLSPAEAFF. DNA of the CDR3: TGCGCCAGCAGCCTCTCCCCCGCTGAAGCTTTCTTT.

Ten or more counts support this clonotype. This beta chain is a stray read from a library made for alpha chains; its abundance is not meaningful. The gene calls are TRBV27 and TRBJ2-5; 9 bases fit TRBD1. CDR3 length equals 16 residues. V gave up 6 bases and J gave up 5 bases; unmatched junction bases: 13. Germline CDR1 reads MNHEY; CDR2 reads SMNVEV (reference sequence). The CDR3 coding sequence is TGTGCCAGCAGACTACAGGGGGCAGGTAATTGGGAGACCCAGTACTTC. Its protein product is CASRLQGAGNWETQYF.

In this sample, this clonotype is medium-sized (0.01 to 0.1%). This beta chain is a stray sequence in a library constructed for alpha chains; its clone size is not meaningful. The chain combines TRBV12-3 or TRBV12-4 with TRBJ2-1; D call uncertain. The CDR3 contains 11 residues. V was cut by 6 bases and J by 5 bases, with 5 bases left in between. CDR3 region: CASSPDNEQFF. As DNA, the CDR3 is TGTGCCAGCAGCCCAGACAATGAGCAGTTCTTC.

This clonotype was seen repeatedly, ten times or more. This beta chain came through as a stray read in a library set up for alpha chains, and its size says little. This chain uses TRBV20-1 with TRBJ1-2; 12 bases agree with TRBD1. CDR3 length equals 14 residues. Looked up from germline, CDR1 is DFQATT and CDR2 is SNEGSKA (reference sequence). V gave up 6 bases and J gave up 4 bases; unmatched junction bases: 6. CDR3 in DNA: TGCAGTGCCCGGGGGACAGGGGGCTTCTATGGCTACACCTTC. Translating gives CSARGTGGFYGYTF.

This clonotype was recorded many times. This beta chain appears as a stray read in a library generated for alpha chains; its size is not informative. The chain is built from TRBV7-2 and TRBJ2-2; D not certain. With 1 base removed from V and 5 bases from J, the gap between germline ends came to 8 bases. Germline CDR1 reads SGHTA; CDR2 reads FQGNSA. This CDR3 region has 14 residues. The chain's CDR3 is CASSLVRVTGELFF. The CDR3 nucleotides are TGTGCCAGCAGCTTAGTGCGTGTGACCGGGGAGCTGTTTTTT.

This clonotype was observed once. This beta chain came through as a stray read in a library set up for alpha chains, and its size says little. The CDR3: CASSSLKPGLVPPGELFF. The DNA of the CDR3 is TGTGCCAGCAGTTCATTGAAACCGGGACTAGTTCCTCCCGGGGAGCTGTTTTTT. This chain uses TRBV27 with TRBJ2-2; 8 bases match TRBD2. The V segment lost 4 bases and the J segment 6 bases; nucleotides outside the gene matches: 16. The length of the CDR3 is 18 residues. Germline V gives CDR1 MNHEY, CDR2 SMNVEV (reference sequence).

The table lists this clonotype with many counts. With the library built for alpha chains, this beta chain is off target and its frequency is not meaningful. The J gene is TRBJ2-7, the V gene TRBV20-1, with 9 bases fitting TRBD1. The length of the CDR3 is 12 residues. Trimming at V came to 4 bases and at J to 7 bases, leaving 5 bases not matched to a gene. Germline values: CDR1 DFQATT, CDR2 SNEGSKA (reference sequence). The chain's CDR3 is CSAKRTGDEQYF. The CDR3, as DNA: TGCAGTGCTAAAAGGACAGGGGATGAGCAGTACTTC.